This T cell receptor (beta chain) was recovered during a study of blood T cell repertoires in COVID-19 (dated by TCRdb to 2018 to 2021). Context from the whole study: Collaborator samples came from the United States, Italy and Spain and covered acute and convalescent phases of COVID-19. A freely available public database, intended as a resource for researchers studying the immune response to SARS-CoV-2, is where the repertoires were released. Subjects who had been exposed to COVID-19, were actively infected with it, or had recovered from it provided the deeply sampled blood TCRbeta repertoires that made up the dataset. The material from the prospective study consisted of cDNA or gDNA derived from T cells, B-cell-depleted T cells, or PBMCs. Where HLA class I and class II types were available, the types were taken from metadata supplied by the sample provider, not from assay-based typing. A de-identified subject ID, COVID-19 status, age in years and sex were almost always included in the sample metadata. The samples were drawn from two sources: the first 160 participants of the ongoing ImmuneRACE study, and 1,200 or so subjects contributed by 6 global collaborators.

Samples from volunteer blood donors who had recovered from COVID-19 were contributed by a second Seattle source. Whole blood was collected in K2EDTA tubes by collaborating institutions according to the institutions' own protocols. For TCRbeta analysis, collaborators shipped samples as frozen whole blood, isolated PBMCs, or DNA extracted from either of those sample types. TCRbeta CDR3 regions were amplified from genomic DNA by means of the immunoSEQ Assay, a bias-controlled multiplex PCR. Under the source paper's analysis protocol: The number of nucleated cells in each sample was estimated by amplification of reference gene primers within the assay. To quantify the absolute abundance of each unique TCRbeta CDR3 rearrangement, sequence reads were collapsed and filtered. For each sample, productive Simpson clonality was calculated as the square root of Simpson's diversity index over productive rearrangements. TCRdb obtained this table from immuneACCESS and retained in-frame rearrangements with V and J assigned. These tables miss some clones; where compared with another copy, unresolved V genes account for less than half of the shortfall, and the remainder is unexplained. From that table come the V and J calls and clone size; the DNA was used to work out D and trimming. The sample records roughly 190,000 clones, roughly 88% of which are singletons. The top ten hold about 6.8% of the sample.

The CDR3, cysteine through phenylalanine, is 14 amino acids long. Only the CDR3 portion is preserved as DNA: 42 bases, with reading frame beginning at the first base. The germline V gene (reference sequence) provides CDR1 LGHDT and CDR2 YNNKEL. V is clipped by 1 base and J by 3 bases, and the sequence between their germline boundaries is 6 bases long. Study-level results and caveats: The amount of clinical and demographic metadata varied by source and participant and was provided uncurated.

Turning to this clone: Its cognate antigen has yet to be identified. No base-level quality is on record; no much larger clone is a single base apart.

The TCR sequence derives from a woman aged 40 to 50 who had recovered from COVID-19. Source material: peripheral blood. The chain joins TRBV3-1 (or the pseudogene TRBV3-2) to TRBJ2-2; a confident D gene designation cannot be given. The nucleotide sequence reads TGTGCCAGCAGCCAAGTTCCTGACACCGGGGAGCTGTTTTTT. It encodes CASSQVPDTGELFF.